A single sample gave rise to the 18 T cell receptor beta chains below, sequenced in a study of OX40 agonist ivuxolimab in advanced cancers. Profiling relied on immunoSEQ multiplex PCR, and the TCRdb table lists in-frame clones only, not all of them. The sample records approximately 82,000 clones, around 86% being singletons. This specimen consisted of CD4+ or CD8+ T cells sorted from blood, obtained in a trial of the OX40 agonist ivuxolimab. These receptors were obtained from an adult with an advanced solid tumor such as melanoma, head and neck, liver or kidney cancer.

With regard to this clone: Additional DNA sequences in this sample encode the identical CDR3. The chain couples TRBV6-5 to TRBJ2-7; 7 nucleotides line up with TRBD1. The CDR3 totals 14 residues. Trimming cost V 0 bases and J 3 bases; bases outside gene matches: 2. Germline values: CDR1 MNHEY, CDR2 SVGAGI. CDR3 nucleotide sequence: TGTGCCAGCAGTTACTCAAGGGACAGCTACGAGCAGTACTTC. It codes for CASSYSRDSYEQYF.

This clone was seen just once. V and J are TRBV28 and TRBJ2-7; unclear D gene. The CDR3 is 13 residues long. The V gene lost 8 bases and the J gene lost 2 bases, with 13 bases spanning the gap. Germline V lookup: CDR1 MDHEN, CDR2 SYDVKM. This CDR3 is CASRATSPYEQYF. The CDR3 DNA reads as TGTGCCAGCCGGGCCACGAGTCCCTACGAGCAGTACTTC. Full variable domain (remainder filled in from reference TRBV28 and TRBJ2-7): DVKVTQSSRYLVKRTGEKVFLECVQDMDHENMFWYRQDPGLGLRLIYFSYDVKMKEKGDIPEGYSVSREKKERFSLILESASTNQTSMYLCASRATSPYEQYFGPGTRLTVT.

The chain employs TRBV6-6 and TRBJ1-5; D unclear. V was shortened by 4 bases and J by 0 bases, with 10 bases between the two germline ends. Per the germline V gene, CDR1 is MNHNY and CDR2 is SVGAGI (reference sequence). CDR3 length: 15 residues. The CDR3 region is CASSSRGNSNQPQHF. The CDR3 DNA reads TGTGCCAGCAGTTCACGGGGAAATAGCAATCAGCCCCAGCATTTT.

This sequence joins TRBV7-8 and TRBJ2-5, with D perhaps matching TRBD1 (6 bases). With 3 bases removed from V and 5 bases from J, the gap between germline ends came to 19 bases. This CDR3 is 16 amino acids long. The germline V gene has CDR1 SGHVS and CDR2 FQNEAQ. CDR3 coding DNA: TGTGCCAGCAGCTTCACAGGGAGTTTTGGCGGGGAGACCCAGTACTTC. Protein sequence: CASSFTGSFGGETQYF.

This clone has only a few counts. The genes are TRBV10-3 and TRBJ2-1; a possible D gene is TRBD2 (5 bases). Trimming took 11 bases from V and 8 from J, leaving 16 bases between them. The CDR3 extends over 12 amino acids. The V gene's germline CDR1 is ENHRY and CDR2 SYGVKD. The DNA for the CDR3 is TGTGCCGCGGCGGGCAATGGGGATGAGCAGTTCTTC. Translating it yields CAAAGNGDEQFF.

The genes are TRBV6-1 and TRBJ2-1; D ambiguous. This CDR3 spans 13 amino acids. Germline V gene lookup returns CDR1 MNHNS and CDR2 SASEGT. V lost 7 bases and J lost 0, with 7 bases in between. CDR3 in amino acids: CASTPDSYNEQFF. DNA of the CDR3: TGTGCCAGCACTCCCGACTCCTACAATGAGCAGTTCTTC.

This chain uses TRBV9 with TRBJ2-3; D remains unclear. The CDR3 extends over 14 amino acids. Germline-derived CDR1 and CDR2 are SGDLS and YYNGEE. V was trimmed by 0 bases and J by 4 bases, leaving 9 bases between them. For the CDR3, the DNA is TGTGCCAGCAGCGTAGCTTCTCGGGCAGATACGCAGTATTTT. It specifies CASSVASRADTQYF.

In its sample, this clone was seen a few times. The chain is built from TRBV7-2 and TRBJ2-7, with TRBD1 matching over 11 bases. The CDR3 length is 14 residues. Germline assignment: CDR1 SGHTA and CDR2 FQGNSA. V was clipped by 5 bases and J by 5 bases; unmatched bases: 5. In DNA form, the CDR3 reads TGTGCCAGCAGCAGGGACAGGGGGTACGACGAGCAGTACTTC. Protein sequence: CASSRDRGYDEQYF.

This chain uses TRBV5-4 with TRBJ2-7, with 9 bases matching TRBD1. Germline loops: CDR1 SGHNT, CDR2 YYREEE (reference sequence). The CDR3 totals 15 residues. The trim removed 5 bases at V and 5 bases at J, leaving 11 bases unmatched. The CDR3, as DNA: TGTGCCAGCAGTCCGGCCGGGACAGGGTATAACGAGCAGTACTTC. This gives the protein CASSPAGTGYNEQYF.

The chain's CDR3 is CASSLRQGSNEKLFF. In DNA, the CDR3 is TGTGCCAGCAGCTTGCGACAGGGGAGTAATGAAAAACTGTTTTTT. V is TRBV5-4 and J is TRBJ1-4, with TRBD1 matching over 8 bases. V lost 1 base and J lost 4; bases outside the gene matches: 3. The CDR3 spans 15 residues. Germline CDR1 reads SGHNT; CDR2 reads YYREEE (reference sequence).

The chain links TRBV6-1 to TRBJ2-7; D is unresolved. V was clipped by 3 bases and J by 3 bases, with 3 bases between them. Germline CDR1 MNHNS, CDR2 SASEGT. The CDR3 totals 11 residues. CDR3 DNA sequence: TGTGCCAGCAGTGAGGGCTACGAGCAGTACTTC. Amino acid sequence: CASSEGYEQYF.

The J gene is TRBJ1-2, the V gene TRBV23-1, with 8 positions matching TRBD1. TRBV23-1 is sorted into the ORF group, with uncertain function. V lost 4 bases, J lost 10 bases, and 8 bases stayed unmatched. The length of the CDR3 is 13 residues. CDR3 region: CASSRGRGLHYTF. DNA for the CDR3: TGCGCCAGCAGTCGCGGCAGGGGGCTTCACTACACCTTC.

V and J are TRBV2 and TRBJ2-3, with 7 bases matching TRBD2. V gave up 7 bases and J gave up 6 bases; unmatched junction bases: 7. The CDR3 loop spans 13 amino acids. The germline V gene encodes CDR1 SNHLY and CDR2 FYNNEI. The chain's CDR3 is CASKLRELDTQYF. CDR3 DNA sequence: TGTGCCAGCAAACTGCGGGAGCTGGATACGCAGTATTTT.

The chain couples TRBV15 to TRBJ1-2, with 9 bases fitting TRBD1. Germline loops: CDR1 LNHNV, CDR2 YYDKDF (reference sequence). The CDR3 is 17 residues long. Losses at the gene ends were 2 bases for V and 8 bases for J; bases not matched to a gene: 15. This CDR3 reads CATSRRNSGTGSGGYTF. In DNA form, the CDR3 reads TGTGCCACCAGCAGAAGGAATTCCGGGACAGGGAGCGGGGGCTACACCTTC.

The chain joins TRBV6-6 to TRBJ2-5; D is possibly TRBD1 (7 bases). The CDR3 is 14 amino acids. The V end lost 4 bases, the J end lost 5 bases, and 14 bases lay between the germline ends. Germline assignment: CDR1 MNHNY and CDR2 SVGAGI (reference sequence). CDR3 coding DNA: TGTGCCAGCAGTTTGGAGGGGGCGATGGAGACCCAGTACTTC. Its protein product is CASSLEGAMETQYF.

The V gene is TRBV5-1, the J gene TRBJ2-5, with 11 bases lining up with TRBD2. J lost 2 bases, V lost 7 bases, and 7 bases had no gene match. The CDR3 sequence is 15 residues long. Germline V CDR1 and CDR2: SGHRS, YFSETQ. The CDR3 nucleotides are TGCGCCAGCGGTCCCCTAGCGGGAGGACAAGAGACCCAGTACTTC. Translation: CASGPLAGGQETQYF.

The chain carries TRBV7-6 and TRBJ1-1; TRBD1 matches 8 bases. Losses at the gene ends were 2 bases for V and 5 bases for J; bases not matched to a gene: 4. The CDR3 spans 14 residues. Looked up from germline, CDR1 is SGHVS and CDR2 is FNYEAQ. Here the CDR3 reads CASSLNRGLTEAFF. CDR3 in DNA: TGTGCCAGCAGCTTAAACAGGGGGTTGACTGAAGCTTTCTTT. Using reference TRBV7-6 and TRBJ1-1 for the parts outside the CDR3, the full variable domain is GAGVSQSPRYKVTKRGQDVALRCDPISGHVSLYWYRQALGQGPEFLTYFNYEAQQDKSGLPNDRFSAERPEGSISTLTIQRTEQRDSAMYRCASSLNRGLTEAFFGQGTRLTVV.

The chain is built from TRBV5-1 and TRBJ2-2; 11 nucleotides match TRBD1. V shed 0 bases and J 4 bases; nucleotides not matched to a gene: 2. The CDR3 has 16 residues. Germline CDR1 is SGHRS and CDR2 is YFSETQ. The chain's CDR3 is CASSLAGTGGTGELFF. The CDR3 DNA is TGCGCCAGCAGCTTGGCCGGGACAGGGGGCACCGGGGAGCTGTTTTTT.